The 26 T cell receptor beta chains below were found in one sample sequenced in a study of T cell repertoires in cytomegalovirus infection. From the reads, TCRdb called clonotypes with MiXCR, one entry per CDR3 protein. The table lists 740,000 or so distinct CDR3 sequences, roughly 35% of them singletons. The sequencing input was PBMCs. Receptors were obtained from a human donor in good health (CMV status not recorded). Some clones in this sample may be carry-over from other donors' samples.

The V call is TRBV5-1, the J call TRBJ2-7; no clear D. Trimming took 0 bases from V and 6 from J, leaving 19 bases between them. There are 16 residues in the CDR3. The V gene's germline CDR1 is SGHRS and CDR2 YFSETQ. The CDR3 is CASSLAQPAAVGEQYF. CDR3 DNA: TGCGCCAGCAGCTTGGCCCAACCCGCTGCGGTAGGCGAGCAGTACTTC.

This rearrangement joins TRBV19 to TRBJ1-5; D gene uncertain. CDR1 and CDR2 (germline): LNHDA, SQIVND (reference sequence). The CDR3 extends over 14 amino acids. V was pared by 5 bases and J by 0 bases, with 8 bases between. The DNA of the CDR3 is TGTGCCAGTAGTCCCAGCGTTAGCAATCAGCCCCAGCATTTT. It translates to CASSPSVSNQPQHF. The entire variable domain, with the rest obtained from reference TRBV19 and TRBJ1-5, is as follows: DGGITQSPKYLFRKEGQNVTLSCEQNLNHDAMYWYRQDPGQGLRLIYYSQIVNDFQKGDIAEGYSVSREKKESFPLTVTSAQKNPTAFYLCASSPSVSNQPQHFGDGTRLSIL.

CDR3 residues: CASSPRTALKITEAFF. CDR3 nucleotides: TGTGCCAGTAGTCCCCGGACAGCCCTGAAAATTACTGAAGCTTTCTTT. This chain connects TRBV19 to TRBJ1-1, with a possible D match to TRBD1 (6 bases). The germline gives CDR1 LNHDA, CDR2 SQIVND (reference sequence). The CDR3 runs 16 residues. The V gene lost 5 bases and the J gene lost 5 bases, with 21 bases spanning the gap.

The genes are TRBV10-3 and TRBJ1-1, with D hard to call. Trimming removed 8 bases from V and 1 base from J, with 8 bases in between. The CDR3 is made up of 12 amino acids. Germline assignment: CDR1 ENHRY and CDR2 SYGVKD. CDR3 nucleotides: TGTGCCATCTCTAGGACGAACACTGAAGCTTTCTTT. The encoded protein is CAISRTNTEAFF.

The rearrangement joins TRBV11-2 to TRBJ2-7; D is perhaps TRBD1 or TRBD2 (5 bases each). Trimming removed 5 bases at V and 3 bases at J, with 17 bases between. CDR3 length: 15 residues. Germline V CDR1 and CDR2: SGHAT, FQNNGV. CDR3 bases: TGTGCCAGCAGCCAAACTCCCGGGACCGGCTACGAGCAGTACTTC. Protein: CASSQTPGTGYEQYF.

This clonotype was detected many times. The chain couples TRBV7-8 to TRBJ1-1, with D tentatively TRBD1 (5 bases). The V and J ends lost 4 bases and 9 bases respectively, with 12 bases between them. The length of the CDR3 is 12 residues. Germline V gives CDR1 SGHVS, CDR2 FQNEAQ. As DNA, the CDR3 is TGTGCCAGCAGCTACCGGGACTCTCAAGCTTTCTTT. Its protein product is CASSYRDSQAFF.

This clonotype was detected a few times. This chain's CDR3 is CASSQHPTDSEGYTF. Written as DNA, the CDR3 is TGTGCCAGCAGCCAACACCCGACGGACAGCGAAGGCTACACCTTC. The chain couples TRBV3-1 to TRBJ1-2; TRBD1 might be the D (6 bases). Germline-derived CDR1 and CDR2 are LGHDT and YNNKEL (reference sequence). The CDR3 contains 15 residues. V dropped 2 bases and J dropped 8 bases, with 18 bases sitting between them.

This clonotype showed up just a few times. The chain combines TRBV6-6 with TRBJ2-2; D ambiguous. V lost 8 bases and J 1 base, leaving 23 bases between the germline ends. This CDR3 region has 18 residues. CDR1 is MNHNY and CDR2 is SVGAGI in the germline V gene (reference sequence). DNA for the CDR3: TGTGCCAGCGGGGAACCTTCCGCGACACGTCAGAACACCGGGGAGCTGTTTTTT. It yields the protein CASGEPSATRQNTGELFF.

The rearrangement joins TRBV2 to TRBJ2-3; D may be TRBD2 (5 bases). Germline assignment: CDR1 SNHLY and CDR2 FYNNEI. Trimming shortened V by 7 bases and J by 4 bases, and 15 bases separated the two germline ends. The CDR3 loop spans 14 amino acids. The CDR3 sequence is CASIARRMADTQYF. As DNA, the CDR3 is TGTGCCAGCATAGCGAGGCGGATGGCAGATACGCAGTATTTT.

The gene calls are TRBV20-1 and TRBJ1-2; 7 bases fit TRBD1. The CDR3 extends over 17 amino acids. Germline V lookup: CDR1 DFQATT, CDR2 SNEGSKA (reference sequence). J gave up 0 bases and V 5 bases, and 15 bases lay outside the gene matches. The CDR3 nucleotides are TGCAGTGCTTGGGGCAGAGGACAGGTCGAATCTAACTATGGCTACACCTTC. Amino acid sequence: CSAWGRGQVESNYGYTF.

The chain joins TRBV7-2 to TRBJ2-7; either TRBD1 or TRBD2 may supply D (5 bases each). CDR3 size: 13 residues. CDR1 SGHTA and CDR2 FQGNSA come from the germline V gene. V lost 7 bases and J 4 bases, leaving 14 bases between the germline ends. This CDR3 is CASTPGTQYEQYF. The CDR3 DNA follows: TGTGCCAGCACCCCTGGGACGCAATACGAGCAGTACTTC.

The V and J genes are TRBV11-3 and TRBJ2-2; D gene unclear. The germline V and J ends were trimmed by 3 bases and 6 bases, with 8 bases remaining between them. From germline, CDR1 is SGHNT and CDR2 YENEEA. CDR3 size: 13 residues. Here the CDR3 reads CASSFSHAGELFF. CDR3 bases: TGTGCCAGCAGCTTTTCACACGCCGGGGAGCTGTTTTTT.

Many counts were recorded for this clonotype. In nucleotides, the CDR3 is TGTGCCATCTCCCGGACAGGCATGAACACTGAAGCTTTCTTT. This gives the protein CAISRTGMNTEAFF. The rearrangement joins TRBV10-3 to TRBJ1-1; TRBD1 agrees at 7 bases. The V segment lost 8 bases and the J segment 0 bases; nucleotides outside the gene matches: 6. The length of the CDR3 is 14 residues. In germline, CDR1 is ENHRY, CDR2 SYGVKD.

Many counts were recorded for this clonotype. The chain couples TRBV7-2 to TRBJ2-2; D is uncertain. The V end lost 0 bases, the J end lost 5 bases, and 7 bases lay between the germline ends. Germline values: CDR1 SGHTA, CDR2 FQGNSA. This CDR3 is built from 14 residues. The CDR3 reads CASSLASRTGELFF. The CDR3 bases are TGTGCCAGCAGCTTAGCTTCTAGAACCGGGGAGCTGTTTTTT. The whole variable domain, filled in from reference TRBV7-2 and TRBJ2-2, reads GAGVSQSPSNKVTEKGKDVELRCDPISGHTALYWYRQSLGQGLEFLIYFQGNSAPDKSGLPSDRFSAERTGGSVSTLTIQRTQQEDSAVYLCASSLASRTGELFFGEGSRLTVL.

Only a few counts were recorded for this clonotype. The gene calls are TRBV10-3 and TRBJ2-3; D is possibly TRBD1 (6 bases). The length of the CDR3 is 16 residues. The V end lost 10 bases, the J end lost 2 bases, and 22 bases lay between the germline ends. Germline CDR1 is ENHRY and CDR2 is SYGVKD. This chain's CDR3 is CATSGTPAFNTDTQYF. The DNA of the CDR3 is TGTGCCACCTCCGGGACACCTGCCTTCAACACAGATACGCAGTATTTT.

Only a few counts were recorded for this clonotype. The chain couples TRBV6-6 to TRBJ2-1; unclear D gene. Looked up from germline, CDR1 is MNHNY and CDR2 is SVGAGI (reference sequence). The V gene lost 0 bases and the J gene lost 6 bases, with 15 bases spanning the gap. This CDR3 is 16 amino acids long. CDR3 in amino acids: CASSYSPSEAFNEQFF. CDR3 DNA: TGTGCCAGCAGTTACTCGCCTAGTGAAGCTTTCAATGAGCAGTTCTTC.

This clonotype was seen repeatedly, ten times or more. The J gene is TRBJ1-6, the V gene TRBV7-2, with TRBD1 as a possible D gene (6 bases). Looked up from germline, CDR1 is SGHTA and CDR2 is FQGNSA. This CDR3 is 14 amino acids long. The ends were cut back, 1 base at V and 7 bases at J, with 8 bases in the middle. CDR3 nucleotides: TGTGCCAGCAGCTTAGTGGGGGCGAATTCACCCCTCCACTTT. Its protein product is CASSLVGANSPLHF.

A few counts support this clonotype. The chain is built from TRBV4-1 and TRBJ2-7; 11 nucleotides align to TRBD2. After removal of 4 bases from V and 4 bases from J, the junction contained 6 bases not matched to a gene. The CDR3 sequence is 15 residues long. Germline assignment: CDR1 MGHRA and CDR2 YSYEKL. The CDR3: CASSPGTSGLYEQYF. CDR3 nucleotides: TGCGCCAGCAGCCCGGGGACTAGCGGACTATACGAGCAGTACTTC.

The V call is TRBV6-6, the J call TRBJ1-5, with 8 bases lining up with TRBD1. The CDR3 covers 15 residues. In germline, CDR1 is MNHNY, CDR2 SVGAGI (reference sequence). V dropped 6 bases and J dropped 0; count of bases not matched to a gene: 4. CDR3 nucleotide sequence: TGTGCCAGCAGGGAACAGGGGGATAGCAATCAGCCCCAGCATTTT. Amino acid sequence: CASREQGDSNQPQHF.

Notes on this clonotype: A clone one base away is much larger, so this may be a read error. This rearrangement joins TRBV7-8 to TRBJ1-2; TRBD1 might be the D (6 bases). Germline-derived CDR1 and CDR2 are SGHVS and FQNEAQ. This CDR3 is built from 16 residues. CDR3 in amino acids: CASILDVGQPRYGYTF. CDR3 nucleotides: TGTGCCAGCATCTTAGACGTTGGACAGCCCCGCTATGGCTACACCTTC.

V usage is TRBV19 and J usage is TRBJ1-2, with a tentative D call TRBD1 (6 bases). From germline, CDR1 is LNHDA and CDR2 SQIVND (reference sequence). V was clipped by 8 bases and J by 3 bases, with 19 bases between them. This CDR3 contains 15 residues. The CDR3 nucleotides are TGTGCCAGTGATTCCGGGGGGCAGCCGTACTATGGCTACACCTTC. Translation: CASDSGGQPYYGYTF.

About this clonotype: A much larger clone differs by one base, so this may be a read error. V gene TRBV4-2 combines with J gene TRBJ2-1; TRBD1 agrees at 8 bases. The CDR3 covers 15 residues. Germline CDR1 LGHNA, CDR2 YNFKEQ. The CDR3, as DNA: TGTTCCAGCAGCCAAGAGGACAGGGAGATTGGTGAGCAGTTCTTC. This sequence encodes CSSSQEDREIGEQFF.

The chain joins TRBV5-1 to TRBJ2-5; D is perhaps TRBD1 (5 bases). The V end was cut by 5 bases, the J end by 7 bases, with 18 bases between. Germline-derived CDR1 and CDR2 are SGHRS and YFSETQ. CDR3 length: 14 residues. DNA of the CDR3: TGCGCCAGCAGAGACCCTCAGGGCGGCGGGACCCAGTACTTC. Translating it yields CASRDPQGGGTQYF.

This clonotype was observed a few times. The chain joins TRBV7-9 to TRBJ2-7, with 8 bases fitting TRBD2. The CDR3 consists of 12 residues. V dropped 8 bases and J dropped 5; count of bases not matched to a gene: 5. Germline V gene sequence: CDR1 SEHNR, CDR2 FQNEAQ (reference sequence). The CDR3 reads CASSSGGNEQYF. The DNA for the CDR3 is TGTGCCAGCTCATCGGGGGGGAACGAGCAGTACTTC. The full variable domain, its missing parts supplied by reference TRBV7-9 and TRBJ2-7, is DTGVSQNPRHKITKRGQNVTFRCDPISEHNRLYWYRQTLGQGPEFLTYFQNEAQLEKSRLLSDRFSAERPKGSFSTLEIQRTEQGDSAMYLCASSSGGNEQYFGPGTRLTVT.

The table lists this clonotype with a few counts. The V gene is TRBV6-5, the J gene TRBJ1-3; D call uncertain. V was cut by 6 bases and J by 0 bases, with 12 bases left in between. This CDR3 is built from 15 residues. The germline CDR1 and CDR2 sequences are MNHEY and SVGAGI. CDR3 sequence: CASSSDVNSGNTIYF. For the CDR3, the DNA is TGTGCCAGCAGCTCGGACGTCAACTCTGGAAACACCATATATTTT.

This clonotype has ten or more counts. The genes are TRBV7-9 and TRBJ2-1; D unclear. The length of the CDR3 is 11 residues. Germline CDR1 and CDR2: SEHNR and FQNEAQ (reference sequence). The V end was cut by 6 bases, the J end by 12 bases, with 12 bases between. This chain's CDR3 is CASRGVFRQFF. The CDR3 region has the DNA TGTGCCAGCAGAGGCGTCTTTAGGCAGTTCTTC.